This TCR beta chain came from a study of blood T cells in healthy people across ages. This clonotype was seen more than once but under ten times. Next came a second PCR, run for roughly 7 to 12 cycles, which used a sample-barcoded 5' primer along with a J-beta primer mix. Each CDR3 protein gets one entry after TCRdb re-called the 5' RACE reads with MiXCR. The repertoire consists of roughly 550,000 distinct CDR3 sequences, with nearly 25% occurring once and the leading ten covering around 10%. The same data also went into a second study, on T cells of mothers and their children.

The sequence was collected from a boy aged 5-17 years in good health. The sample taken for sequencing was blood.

Written as DNA, the CDR3 is TGCAGCGTCTTAGCCACGACAGGGGACTATGGCTACACCTTC. Amino acid sequence: CSVLATTGDYGYTF. The chain joins TRBV29-1 to TRBJ1-2; 8 nucleotides agree with TRBD1. This CDR3 comprises 14 residues. V lost 6 bases and J lost 3; bases outside the gene matches: 9. CDR1 is SQVTM, CDR2 ANQGSEA, per germline.